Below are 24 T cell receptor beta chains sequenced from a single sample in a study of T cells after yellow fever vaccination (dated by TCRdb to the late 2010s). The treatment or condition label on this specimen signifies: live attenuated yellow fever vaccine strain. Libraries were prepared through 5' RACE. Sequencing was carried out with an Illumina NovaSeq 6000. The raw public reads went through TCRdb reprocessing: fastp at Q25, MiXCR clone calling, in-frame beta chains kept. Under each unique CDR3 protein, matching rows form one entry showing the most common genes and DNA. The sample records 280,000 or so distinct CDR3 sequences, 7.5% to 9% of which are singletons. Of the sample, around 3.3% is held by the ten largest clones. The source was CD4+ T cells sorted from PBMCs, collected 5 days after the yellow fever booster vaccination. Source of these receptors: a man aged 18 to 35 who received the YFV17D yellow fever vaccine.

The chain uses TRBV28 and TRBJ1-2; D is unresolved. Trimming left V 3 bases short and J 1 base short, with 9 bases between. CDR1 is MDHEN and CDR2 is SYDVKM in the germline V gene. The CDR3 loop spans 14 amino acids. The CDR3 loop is CASSFADGNYGYTF. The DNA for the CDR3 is TGTGCCAGCAGTTTTGCTGACGGTAACTATGGCTACACCTTC.

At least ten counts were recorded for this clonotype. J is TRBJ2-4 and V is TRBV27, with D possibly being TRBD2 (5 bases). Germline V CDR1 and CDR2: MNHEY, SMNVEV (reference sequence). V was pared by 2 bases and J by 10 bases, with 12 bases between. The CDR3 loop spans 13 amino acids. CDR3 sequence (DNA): TGTGCCAGCAGTTTAGAGGGCAGAGGGATTCAGTACTTC. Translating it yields CASSLEGRGIQYF.

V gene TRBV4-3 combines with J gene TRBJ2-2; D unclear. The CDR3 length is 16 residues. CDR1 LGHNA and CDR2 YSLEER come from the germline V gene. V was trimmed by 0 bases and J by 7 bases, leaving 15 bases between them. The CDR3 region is CASSQDRASRGGELFF. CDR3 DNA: TGCGCCAGCAGCCAAGATCGTGCCAGCCGCGGCGGGGAGCTGTTTTTT.

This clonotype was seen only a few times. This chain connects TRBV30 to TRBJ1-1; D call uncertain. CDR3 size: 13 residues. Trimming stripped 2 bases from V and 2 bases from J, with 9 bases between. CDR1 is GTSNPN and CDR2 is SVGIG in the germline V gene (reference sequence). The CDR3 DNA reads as TGTGCCTGGAGTTACGCGGAAAACACTGAAGCTTTCTTT. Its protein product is CAWSYAENTEAFF.

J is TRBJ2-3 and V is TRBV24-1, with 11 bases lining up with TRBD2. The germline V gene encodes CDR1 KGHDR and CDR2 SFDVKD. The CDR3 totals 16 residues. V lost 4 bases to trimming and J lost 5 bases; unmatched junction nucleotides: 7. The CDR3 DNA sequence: TGTGCCACCAGTGACCCCGGGACTAGCGGTGGAGATACGCAGTATTTT. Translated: CATSDPGTSGGDTQYF.

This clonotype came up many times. DNA for the CDR3: TGTGCCAGCAGCGCCCCGGGGGTTGATACGCAGTATTTT. This codes for CASSAPGVDTQYF. The V call is TRBV11-2, the J call TRBJ2-3; D is perhaps TRBD2 (6 bases). Trimming removed 5 bases from V and 6 bases from J, with 12 bases in between. CDR3 size: 13 residues. Germline values: CDR1 SGHAT, CDR2 FQNNGV.

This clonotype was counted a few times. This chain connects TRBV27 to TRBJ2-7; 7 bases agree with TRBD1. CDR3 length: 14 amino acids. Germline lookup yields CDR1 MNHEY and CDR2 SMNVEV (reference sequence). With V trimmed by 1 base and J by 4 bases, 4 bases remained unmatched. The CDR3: CASSLYNRGYEQYF. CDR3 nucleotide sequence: TGTGCCAGCAGTTTATATAACAGGGGATACGAGCAGTACTTC.

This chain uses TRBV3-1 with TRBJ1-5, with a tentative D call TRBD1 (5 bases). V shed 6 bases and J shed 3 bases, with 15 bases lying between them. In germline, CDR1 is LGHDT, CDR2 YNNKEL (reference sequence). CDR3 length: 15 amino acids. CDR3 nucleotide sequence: TGTGCCAGCAGGGGGGGAGGGGCGATCAATCAGCCCCAGCATTTT. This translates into CASRGGGAINQPQHF.

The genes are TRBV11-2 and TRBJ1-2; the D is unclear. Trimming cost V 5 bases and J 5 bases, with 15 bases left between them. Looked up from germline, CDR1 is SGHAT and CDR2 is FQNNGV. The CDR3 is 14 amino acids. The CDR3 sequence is CASSPRWAAYGYTF. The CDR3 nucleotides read TGTGCCAGCAGCCCCCGGTGGGCAGCTTATGGCTACACCTTC.

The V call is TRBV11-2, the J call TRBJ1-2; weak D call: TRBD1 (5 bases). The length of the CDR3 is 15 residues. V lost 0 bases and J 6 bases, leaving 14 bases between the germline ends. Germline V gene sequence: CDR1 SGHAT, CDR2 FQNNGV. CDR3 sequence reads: CASSLDLTGPDGYTF. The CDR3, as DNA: TGTGCCAGCAGCTTAGATCTTACGGGGCCGGATGGCTACACCTTC.

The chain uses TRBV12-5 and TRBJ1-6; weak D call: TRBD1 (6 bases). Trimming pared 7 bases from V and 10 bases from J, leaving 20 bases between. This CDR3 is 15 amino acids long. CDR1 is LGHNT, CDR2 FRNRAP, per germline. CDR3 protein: CASVPRGDVKSPLHF. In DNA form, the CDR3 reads TGTGCTAGTGTTCCGAGGGGGGATGTAAAATCACCCCTCCACTTT.

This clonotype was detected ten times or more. Here the CDR3 reads CASSLYREDTQYF. The CDR3 bases are TGTGCCAGCAGCCTCTACCGGGAAGATACGCAGTATTTT. The chain joins TRBV6-5 to TRBJ2-3; TRBD2 might be the D (5 bases). This CDR3 contains 13 residues. V was trimmed by 6 bases and J by 5 bases, leaving 12 bases between them. The germline V gene has CDR1 MNHEY and CDR2 SVGAGI.

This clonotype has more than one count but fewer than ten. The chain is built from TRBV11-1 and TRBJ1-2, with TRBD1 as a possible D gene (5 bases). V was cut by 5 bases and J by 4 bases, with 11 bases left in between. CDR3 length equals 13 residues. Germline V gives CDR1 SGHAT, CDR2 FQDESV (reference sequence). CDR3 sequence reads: CASSRGETYGYTF. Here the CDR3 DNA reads TGTGCCAGCAGCCGGGGGGAAACCTATGGCTACACCTTC.

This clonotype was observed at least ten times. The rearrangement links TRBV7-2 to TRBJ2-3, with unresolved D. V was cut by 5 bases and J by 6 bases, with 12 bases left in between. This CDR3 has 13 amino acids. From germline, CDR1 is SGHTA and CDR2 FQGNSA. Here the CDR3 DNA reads TGTGCCAGCAGCCCGAACCAACGGGATACGCAGTATTTT. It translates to CASSPNQRDTQYF.

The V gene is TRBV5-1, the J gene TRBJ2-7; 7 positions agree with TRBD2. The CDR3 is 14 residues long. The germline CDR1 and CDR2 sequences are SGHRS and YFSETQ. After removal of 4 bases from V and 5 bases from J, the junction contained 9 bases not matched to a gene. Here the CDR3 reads CASSVSAGTNEQYF. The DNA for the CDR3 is TGCGCCAGCAGCGTCTCCGCCGGGACTAACGAGCAGTACTTC. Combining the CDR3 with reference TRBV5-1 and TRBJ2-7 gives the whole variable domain KAGVTQTPRYLIKTRGQQVTLSCSPISGHRSVSWYQQTPGQGLQFLFEYFSETQRNKGNFPGRFSGRQFSNSRSEMNVSTLELGDSALYLCASSVSAGTNEQYFGPGTRLTVT.

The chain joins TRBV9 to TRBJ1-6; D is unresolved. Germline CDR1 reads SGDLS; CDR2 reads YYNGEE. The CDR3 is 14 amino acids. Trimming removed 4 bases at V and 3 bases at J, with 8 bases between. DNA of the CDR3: TGTGCCAGCAGCAGGGCAGACTATAATTCACCCCTCCACTTT. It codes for CASSRADYNSPLHF.

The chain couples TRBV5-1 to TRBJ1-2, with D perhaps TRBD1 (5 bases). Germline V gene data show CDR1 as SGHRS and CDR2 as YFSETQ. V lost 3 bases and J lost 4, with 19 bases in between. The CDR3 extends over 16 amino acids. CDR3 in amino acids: CASSSSTQDRGYGYTF. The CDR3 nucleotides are TGCGCCAGCAGCTCATCGACACAAGACAGAGGCTATGGCTACACCTTC.

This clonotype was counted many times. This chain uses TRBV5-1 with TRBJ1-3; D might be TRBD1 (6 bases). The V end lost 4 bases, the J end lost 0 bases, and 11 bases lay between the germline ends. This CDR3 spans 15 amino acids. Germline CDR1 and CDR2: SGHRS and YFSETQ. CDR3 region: CASSAGHVSGNTIYF. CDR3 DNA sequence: TGCGCCAGCAGCGCGGGACACGTCTCTGGAAACACCATATATTTT.

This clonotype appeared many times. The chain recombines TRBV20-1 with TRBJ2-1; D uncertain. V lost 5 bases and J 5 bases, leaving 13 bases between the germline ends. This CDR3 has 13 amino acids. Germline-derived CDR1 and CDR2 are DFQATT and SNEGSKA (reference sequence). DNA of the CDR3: TGCAGTGCTGCGTGGCTCCTCAACAATGAGCAGTTCTTC. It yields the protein CSAAWLLNNEQFF.

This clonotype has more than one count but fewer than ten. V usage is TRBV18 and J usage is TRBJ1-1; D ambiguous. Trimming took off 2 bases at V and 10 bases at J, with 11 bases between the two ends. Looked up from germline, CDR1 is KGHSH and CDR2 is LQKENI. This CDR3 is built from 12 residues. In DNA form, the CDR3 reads TGTGCCAGCTCACCAAGGGAAGAGGGAGCTTTCTTT. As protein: CASSPREEGAFF.

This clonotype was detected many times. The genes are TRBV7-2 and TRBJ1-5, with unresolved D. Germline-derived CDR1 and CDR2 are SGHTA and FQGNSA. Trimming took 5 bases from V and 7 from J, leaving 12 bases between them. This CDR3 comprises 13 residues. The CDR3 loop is CASSPGKEQPQHF. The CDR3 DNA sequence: TGTGCCAGCAGCCCAGGAAAGGAGCAGCCCCAGCATTTT.

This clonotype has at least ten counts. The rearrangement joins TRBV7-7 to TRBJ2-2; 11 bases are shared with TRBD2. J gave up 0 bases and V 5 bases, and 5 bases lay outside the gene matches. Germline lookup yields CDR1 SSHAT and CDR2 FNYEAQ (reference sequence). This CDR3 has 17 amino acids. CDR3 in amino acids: CASSEGLAAANTGELFF. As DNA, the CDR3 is TGTGCCAGCAGCGAGGGACTAGCGGCCGCGAACACCGGGGAGCTGTTTTTT.

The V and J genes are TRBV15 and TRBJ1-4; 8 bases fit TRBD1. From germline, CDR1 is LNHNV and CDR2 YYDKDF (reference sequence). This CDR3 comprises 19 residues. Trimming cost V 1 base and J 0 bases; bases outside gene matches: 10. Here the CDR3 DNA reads TGTGCCACCAGCAGAGCTCCCGGACAGGGTGGCGCAACTAATGAAAAACTGTTTTTT. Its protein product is CATSRAPGQGGATNEKLFF.

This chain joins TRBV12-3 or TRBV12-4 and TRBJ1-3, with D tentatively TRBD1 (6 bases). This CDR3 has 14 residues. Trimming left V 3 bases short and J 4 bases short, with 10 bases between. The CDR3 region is CASSFAGEGNTIYF. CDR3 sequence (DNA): TGTGCCAGCAGTTTCGCAGGGGAGGGAAACACCATATATTTT.